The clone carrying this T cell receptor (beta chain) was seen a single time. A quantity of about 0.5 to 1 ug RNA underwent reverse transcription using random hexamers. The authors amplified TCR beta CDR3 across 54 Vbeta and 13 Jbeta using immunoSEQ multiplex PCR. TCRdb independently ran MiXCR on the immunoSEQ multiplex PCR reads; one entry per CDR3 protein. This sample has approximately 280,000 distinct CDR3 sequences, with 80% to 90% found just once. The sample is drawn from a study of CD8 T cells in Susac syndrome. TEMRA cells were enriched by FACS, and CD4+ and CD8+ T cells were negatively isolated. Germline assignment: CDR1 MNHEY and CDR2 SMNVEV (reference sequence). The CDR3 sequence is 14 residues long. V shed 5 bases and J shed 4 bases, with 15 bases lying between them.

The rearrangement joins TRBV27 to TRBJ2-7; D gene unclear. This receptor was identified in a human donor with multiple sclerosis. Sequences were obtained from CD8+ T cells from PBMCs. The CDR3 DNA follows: TGTGCCAGCAGTCCCGACCCCCGACGGTACGAGCAGTACTTC. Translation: CASSPDPRRYEQYF.